The clone carrying this TCR beta chain has at least ten counts. The antigen remains undetermined. This record comes from a study of T cell repertoires in cytomegalovirus infection. Across the study: Public signatures in TCR beta pointed to CMV infection and matching HLA type.

Germline loops: CDR1 SGHTA, CDR2 FQGNSA. The CDR3 extends over 17 amino acids. The V segment lost 6 bases and the J segment 1 base; nucleotides outside the gene matches: 10. TCRdb re-derived calls from the reads in MiXCR, one entry per CDR3 protein. The sample holds 140,000 to 150,000 distinct CDR3 sequences, over 30% seen once. The rearrangement links TRBV7-2 to TRBJ2-2; 8 positions match TRBD1. The origin of this receptor is a human donor in good health (CMV status not recorded). Some clones in this sample may be carry-over from other donors' samples. Source: CD8+ T cells from cultured PBMCs, taken from culture after CMV antigen stimulation. The CDR3 sequence is CASSYTRGRKNTGELFF. The CDR3 DNA follows: TGTGCCAGCAGTTATACCAGGGGGCGCAAGAACACCGGGGAGCTGTTTTTT. Full variable domain (remainder filled in from reference TRBV7-2 and TRBJ2-2): GAGVSQSPSNKVTEKGKDVELRCDPISGHTALYWYRQSLGQGLEFLIYFQGNSAPDKSGLPSDRFSAERTGGSVSTLTIQRTQQEDSAVYLCASSYTRGRKNTGELFFGEGSRLTVL.